This T cell receptor beta chain was obtained from a study of T cell repertoires in cytomegalovirus infection. Background on the study: CMV infection and matching HLA type were both indicated by public TCR beta signatures. Study findings and constraints: HLA-C-restricted CMV-specific TCR beta clonotypes prevailed in the ex vivo response. Frequencies of public TCR beta families were cumulated, and this identified carriers of CMV plus the relevant HLA.

A word on this clonotype: Its antigen remains unidentified.

In germline, CDR1 is SGHVS, CDR2 FNYEAQ. V gave up 4 bases and J gave up 7 bases; unmatched junction bases: 7. The CDR3 is 14 residues long. TCRdb re-derived calls from the reads in MiXCR, one entry per CDR3 protein. The table has around 350,000 distinct CDR3 sequences, 15% to 20% seen once; the top ten hold 8.7%. The sample was PBMCs. The TCR was taken from a human donor in good health (CMV status not recorded). Some clones in this sample may be carry-over from other donors' samples. The V and J genes are TRBV7-6 and TRBJ2-3, with 8 nucleotides matching TRBD2. The CDR3 reads CASSWSGSANTQYF. Here the CDR3 DNA reads TGTGCCAGCAGCTGGAGCGGGAGCGCGAATACGCAGTATTTT.